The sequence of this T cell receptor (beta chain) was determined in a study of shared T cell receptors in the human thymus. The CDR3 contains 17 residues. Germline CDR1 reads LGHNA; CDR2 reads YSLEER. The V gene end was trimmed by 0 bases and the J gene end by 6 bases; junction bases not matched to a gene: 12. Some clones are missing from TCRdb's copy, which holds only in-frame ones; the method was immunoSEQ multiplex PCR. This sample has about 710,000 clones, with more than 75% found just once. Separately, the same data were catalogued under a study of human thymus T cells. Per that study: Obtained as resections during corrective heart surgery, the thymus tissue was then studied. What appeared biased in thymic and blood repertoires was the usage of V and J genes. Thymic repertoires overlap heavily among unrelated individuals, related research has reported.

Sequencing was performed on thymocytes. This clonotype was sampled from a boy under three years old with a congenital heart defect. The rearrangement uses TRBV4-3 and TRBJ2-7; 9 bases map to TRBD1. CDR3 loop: CASSQEVGQGRRSEQYF. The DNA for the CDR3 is TGCGCCAGCAGCCAAGAAGTGGGACAGGGAAGACGAAGCGAGCAGTACTTC.